These 6 T cell receptor beta chains came from one sample sequenced in a study of PD-1 blockade in classical Hodgkin lymphoma. Profiled with immunoSEQ multiplex PCR; TCRdb holds only in-frame clones, not every one. The sample has 45,000 to 55,000 clones, approximately 81% seen once; the top ten hold 15% to 20%. After autologous stem cell transplantation all patients relapsed, and prior brentuximab vedotin exposure differed between cohorts. The specimen comprised peripheral blood mononuclear cells (PBMCs), sampled at baseline. All receptors derive from a human donor with classical Hodgkin lymphoma.

CDR3 bases: TGTGCCAGTAGTGAGGGACAGGGGTATAACGGCTATGGCTACACCTTC. It codes for CASSEGQGYNGYGYTF. The V gene is TRBV19, the J gene TRBJ1-2, with TRBD1 identical over 10 bases. This CDR3 spans 16 amino acids. V was pared by 5 bases and J by 4 bases, with 10 bases of the junction left unmatched. Germline values: CDR1 LNHDA, CDR2 SQIVND (reference sequence).

V gene TRBV7-2 combines with J gene TRBJ2-5; a weak D match, TRBD1 (5 bases). V was pared by 2 bases and J by 4 bases, with 11 bases between. Germline lookup yields CDR1 SGHTA and CDR2 FQGNSA. This CDR3 has 14 residues. CDR3 protein: CASSLNGARETQYF. DNA for the CDR3: TGTGCCAGCAGCTTAAATGGGGCAAGAGAGACCCAGTACTTC.

This rearrangement joins TRBV15 to TRBJ2-7; 8 positions agree with TRBD1. V lost 0 bases and J lost 8; bases outside the gene matches: 6. This CDR3 comprises 14 residues. The germline gives CDR1 LNHNV, CDR2 YYDKDF (reference sequence). In nucleotides, the CDR3 is TGTGCCACCAGCAGAGATAGGACAGGGCCTCAGCAGTACGTC. Translated: CATSRDRTGPQQYV.

V gene TRBV7-9 combines with J gene TRBJ2-7; D perhaps matches TRBD2 (6 bases). From germline, CDR1 is SEHNR and CDR2 FQNEAQ (reference sequence). The CDR3 spans 15 residues. V lost 0 bases and J 4 bases, leaving 13 bases between the germline ends. The CDR3 region has the DNA TGTGCCAGCAGCTTAGCTGCCGGGAGAGGGTACGAGCAGTACTTC. The encoded protein is CASSLAAGRGYEQYF.

The V and J genes are TRBV7-8 and TRBJ1-4, with D hard to call. Germline lookup yields CDR1 SGHVS and CDR2 FQNEAQ. Deletions cut 5 bases from V and 7 bases from J, with 14 bases between. The CDR3 length is 14 residues. CDR3 in amino acids: CASSVTGLGEKLFF. CDR3 in DNA: TGTGCCAGCAGCGTGACGGGGTTGGGTGAAAAACTGTTTTTT.

The sample holds a few counts of this clone. V usage is TRBV7-2 and J usage is TRBJ2-1, with a tentative D call TRBD1 (6 bases). The V and J ends lost 4 bases and 3 bases respectively, with 13 bases between them. The CDR3 length is 15 residues. Germline values: CDR1 SGHTA, CDR2 FQGNSA. Here the CDR3 reads CASSSQGSNYNEQFF. The CDR3 DNA reads TGTGCCAGCAGCTCACAGGGAAGCAACTACAATGAGCAGTTCTTC.